These T cell receptor beta chains were read from a single sample in a study of blood T cell repertoires in COVID-19. Data came from immunoSEQ multiplex PCR; TCRdb stores just in-frame clones and leaves some out. The table includes 90,000 to 130,000 clones, roughly 85% detected once. The sequenced sample consisted of peripheral blood. These receptors all come from a human donor in a cohort sampled during active COVID-19. Both conserved end residues are part of each CDR3. Fields, in order: J gene, V gene, CDR3 protein.

j_call: TRBJ1-1
v_call: TRBV19
cdr3_aa: CASKKFGQGNTEAFF

j_call: TRBJ1-3
v_call: TRBV9
cdr3_aa: CASSVDGVSGNTIYF

j_call: TRBJ1-1
v_call: TRBV3-1/TRBV3-2
cdr3_aa: CASSQPGRGTEAFF

j_call: TRBJ2-7
v_call: TRBV19
cdr3_aa: CASSRSGTGSEQYF

j_call: TRBJ1-2
v_call: TRBV29-1
cdr3_aa: CSAGDSDGYTF

j_call: TRBJ2-7
v_call: TRBV28
cdr3_aa: CASSAGGQVNSYEQYF

j_call: TRBJ1-2
v_call: TRBV9
cdr3_aa: CASSVVDRAIPNYGYTF

j_call: TRBJ1-5
v_call: TRBV9
cdr3_aa: CASSGTANSNQPQHF

j_call: TRBJ2-3
v_call: TRBV4-2
cdr3_aa: CASSQPAESTDTQYF

j_call: TRBJ2-3
v_call: TRBV19
cdr3_aa: CASSIGAARADTQYF

j_call: TRBJ2-1
v_call: TRBV6-2/TRBV6-3
cdr3_aa: CASSAPAGLVNNEQFF

j_call: TRBJ2-7
v_call: TRBV7-9
cdr3_aa: CASSPWIGQGIYEQYF

j_call: TRBJ2-1
v_call: TRBV19
cdr3_aa: CASSIGGGNYNEQFF

j_call: TRBJ1-5
v_call: TRBV18
cdr3_aa: CASSPSRQVLGNQPQHF

j_call: TRBJ2-2
v_call: TRBV7-9
cdr3_aa: CASREQGTTGELFF

j_call: TRBJ1-2
v_call: TRBV19
cdr3_aa: CASSLGDRQAWNGYTF

j_call: TRBJ1-1
v_call: TRBV18
cdr3_aa: CASSPYGGGVNTEAFF

j_call: TRBJ2-2
v_call: TRBV4-3
cdr3_aa: CASSQDNAGAGELFF

j_call: TRBJ2-7
v_call: TRBV6-6
cdr3_aa: CASSYSTGVSYEQYF

j_call: TRBJ2-3
v_call: TRBV7-2
cdr3_aa: CASSLMAGISDTQYF

j_call: TRBJ1-2
v_call: TRBV6-6
cdr3_aa: CASSLDGSWGYTF

j_call: TRBJ1-1
v_call: TRBV4-1
cdr3_aa: CASSQEGGVNTEAFF

j_call: TRBJ1-6
v_call: TRBV19
cdr3_aa: CASRQGNSPLHF

j_call: TRBJ2-2
v_call: TRBV15
cdr3_aa: CATSRLGQGANTGELFF

j_call: TRBJ1-6
v_call: TRBV18
cdr3_aa: CASSQTTGQLLNSPLHF

j_call: TRBJ1-2
v_call: TRBV18
cdr3_aa: CASSPTVENYGYTF

j_call: TRBJ2-3
v_call: TRBV27
cdr3_aa: CASSLLLGTDTQYF

j_call: TRBJ2-3
v_call: TRBV24-1
cdr3_aa: CATSDLTSGRSGGTQYF

j_call: TRBJ1-1
v_call: TRBV12-5
cdr3_aa: CASGPGTGAEAFF

j_call: TRBJ2-2
v_call: TRBV11-2
cdr3_aa: CASRGTGFGGELFF

j_call: TRBJ2-5
v_call: TRBV5-1
cdr3_aa: CASSLASLGQGETQYF

j_call: TRBJ1-1
v_call: TRBV19
cdr3_aa: CASKAQENTEAFF

j_call: TRBJ2-3
v_call: TRBV5-4
cdr3_aa: CASSYWVGADTQYF

j_call: TRBJ2-1
v_call: TRBV7-2
cdr3_aa: CASSLVRGGEQFF

j_call: TRBJ2-1
v_call: TRBV6-6
cdr3_aa: CASRGTGVKFF

j_call: TRBJ2-1
v_call: TRBV19
cdr3_aa: CASSKTGLGTGERNEQFF

j_call: TRBJ2-3
v_call: TRBV7-3
cdr3_aa: CASSPSGGQGDTQYF

j_call: TRBJ2-3
v_call: TRBV30
cdr3_aa: CAWGRTAQDTQYF

j_call: TRBJ1-1
v_call: TRBV30
cdr3_aa: CAWSVQGTYTEAFF

j_call: TRBJ2-3
v_call: TRBV3-1/TRBV3-2
cdr3_aa: CASSQVPSYTDTQYF

j_call: TRBJ1-1
v_call: TRBV7-8
cdr3_aa: CASSLGRWVAMNTEAFF

j_call: TRBJ1-1
v_call: TRBV5-1
cdr3_aa: CASTTGTDMNTEAFF

j_call: TRBJ1-5
v_call: TRBV28
cdr3_aa: CASSLEVGPQHF

j_call: TRBJ1-4
v_call: TRBV11-2
cdr3_aa: CASSSVGQLNEKLFF

j_call: TRBJ2-1
v_call: TRBV18
cdr3_aa: CASSPTSGIEQFF

j_call: TRBJ2-1
v_call: TRBV24-1
cdr3_aa: CATSDLEIGRGNEQFF

j_call: TRBJ1-1
v_call: TRBV29-1
cdr3_aa: CSVSSAGSEAFF

j_call: TRBJ1-3
v_call: TRBV7-3
cdr3_aa: CASSLTSGATGDSTGNTIYF

j_call: TRBJ1-3
v_call: TRBV29-1
cdr3_aa: CSVREGASGNTIYF